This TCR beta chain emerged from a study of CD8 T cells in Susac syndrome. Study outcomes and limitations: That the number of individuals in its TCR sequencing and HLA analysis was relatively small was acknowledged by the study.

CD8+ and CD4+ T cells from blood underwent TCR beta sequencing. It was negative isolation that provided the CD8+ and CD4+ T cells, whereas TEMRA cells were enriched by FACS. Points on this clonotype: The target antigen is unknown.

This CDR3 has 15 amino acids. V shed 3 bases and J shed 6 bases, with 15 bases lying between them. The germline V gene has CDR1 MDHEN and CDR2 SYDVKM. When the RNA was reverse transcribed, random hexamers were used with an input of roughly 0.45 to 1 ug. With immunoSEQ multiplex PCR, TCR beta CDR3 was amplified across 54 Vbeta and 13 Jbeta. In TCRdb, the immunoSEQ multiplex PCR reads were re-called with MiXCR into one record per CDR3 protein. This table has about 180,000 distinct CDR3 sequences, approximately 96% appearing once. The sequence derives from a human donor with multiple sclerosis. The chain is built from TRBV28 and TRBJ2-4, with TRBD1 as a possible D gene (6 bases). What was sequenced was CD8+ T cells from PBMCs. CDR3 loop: CASSFETGRPNIQYF. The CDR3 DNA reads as TGTGCCAGCAGTTTTGAGACAGGTCGTCCAAACATTCAGTACTTC.